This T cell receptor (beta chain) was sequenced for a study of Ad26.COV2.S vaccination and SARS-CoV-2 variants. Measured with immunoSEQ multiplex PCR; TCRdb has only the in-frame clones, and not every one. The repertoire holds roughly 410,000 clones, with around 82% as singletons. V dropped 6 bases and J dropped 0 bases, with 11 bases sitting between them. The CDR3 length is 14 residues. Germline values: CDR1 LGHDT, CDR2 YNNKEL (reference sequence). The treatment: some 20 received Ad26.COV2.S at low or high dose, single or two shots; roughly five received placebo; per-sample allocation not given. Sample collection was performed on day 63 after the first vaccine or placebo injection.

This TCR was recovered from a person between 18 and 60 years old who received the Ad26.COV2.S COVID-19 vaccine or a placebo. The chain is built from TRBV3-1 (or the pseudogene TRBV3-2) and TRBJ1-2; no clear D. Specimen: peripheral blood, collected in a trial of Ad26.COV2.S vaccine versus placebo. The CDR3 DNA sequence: TGTGCCAGCAGTCCCTACAGAACTAACTATGGCTACACCTTC. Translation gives CASSPYRTNYGYTF.